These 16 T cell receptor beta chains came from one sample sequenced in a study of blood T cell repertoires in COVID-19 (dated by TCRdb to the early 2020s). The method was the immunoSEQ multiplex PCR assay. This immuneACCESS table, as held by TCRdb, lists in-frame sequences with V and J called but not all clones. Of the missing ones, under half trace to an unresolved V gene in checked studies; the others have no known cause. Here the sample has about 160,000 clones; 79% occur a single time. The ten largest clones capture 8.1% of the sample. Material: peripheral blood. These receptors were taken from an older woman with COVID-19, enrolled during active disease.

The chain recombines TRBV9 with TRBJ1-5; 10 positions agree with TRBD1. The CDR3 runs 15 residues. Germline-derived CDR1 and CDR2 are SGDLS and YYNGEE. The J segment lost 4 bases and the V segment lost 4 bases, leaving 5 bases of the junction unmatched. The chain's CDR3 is CASSPGDRGNQPQHF. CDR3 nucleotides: TGTGCCAGCAGCCCTGGGGACAGGGGAAATCAGCCCCAGCATTTT.

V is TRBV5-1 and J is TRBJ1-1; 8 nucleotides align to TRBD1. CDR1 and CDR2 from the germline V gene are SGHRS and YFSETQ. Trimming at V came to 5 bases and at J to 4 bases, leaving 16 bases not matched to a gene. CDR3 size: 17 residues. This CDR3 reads CASRPRPGTGLFTEAFF. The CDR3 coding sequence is TGCGCCAGCAGACCTCGACCCGGGACAGGCTTATTCACTGAAGCTTTCTTT.

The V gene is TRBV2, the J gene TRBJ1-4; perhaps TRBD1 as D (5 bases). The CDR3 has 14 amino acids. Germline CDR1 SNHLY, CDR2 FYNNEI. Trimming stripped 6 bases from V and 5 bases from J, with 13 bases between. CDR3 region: CASRAGLLNEKLFF. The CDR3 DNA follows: TGTGCCAGCAGGGCGGGACTCCTAAATGAAAAACTGTTTTTT.

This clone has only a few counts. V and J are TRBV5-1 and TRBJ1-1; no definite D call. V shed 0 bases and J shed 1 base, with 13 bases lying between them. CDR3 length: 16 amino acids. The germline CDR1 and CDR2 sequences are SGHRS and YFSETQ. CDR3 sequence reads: CASSLDSLGRNTEAFF. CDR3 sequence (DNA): TGCGCCAGCAGCTTGGACAGTCTGGGGAGGAACACTGAAGCTTTCTTT.

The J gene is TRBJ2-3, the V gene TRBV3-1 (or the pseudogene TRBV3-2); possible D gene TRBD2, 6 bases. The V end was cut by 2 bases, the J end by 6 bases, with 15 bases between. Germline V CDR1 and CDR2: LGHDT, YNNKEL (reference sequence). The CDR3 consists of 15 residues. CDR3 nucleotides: TGTGCCAGCAGCCAAACTATCGGGAGAGAGGATACGCAGTATTTT. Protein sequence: CASSQTIGREDTQYF.

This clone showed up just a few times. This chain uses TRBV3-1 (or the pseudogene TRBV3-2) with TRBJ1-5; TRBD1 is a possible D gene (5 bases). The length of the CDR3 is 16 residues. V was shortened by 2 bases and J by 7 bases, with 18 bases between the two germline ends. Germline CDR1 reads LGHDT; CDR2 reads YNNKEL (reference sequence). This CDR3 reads CASSQMPSGKGQPQHF. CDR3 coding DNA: TGTGCCAGCAGCCAAATGCCTTCAGGGAAAGGGCAGCCCCAGCATTTT.

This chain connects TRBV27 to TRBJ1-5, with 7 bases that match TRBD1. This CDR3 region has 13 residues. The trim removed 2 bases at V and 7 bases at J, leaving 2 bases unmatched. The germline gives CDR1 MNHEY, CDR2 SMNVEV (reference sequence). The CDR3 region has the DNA TGTGCCAGCAGTTTAAGGGGGCGGCAGCCCCAGCATTTT. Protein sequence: CASSLRGRQPQHF.

CDR3 sequence reads: CASSLVGTGSGANVLTF. CDR3 DNA sequence: TGTGCCAGCAGCTTAGTGGGTACAGGCTCTGGGGCCAACGTCCTGACTTTC. The chain couples TRBV7-3 to TRBJ2-6, with D possibly matching TRBD1 (5 bases). With 2 bases removed from V and 0 bases from J, the gap between germline ends came to 11 bases. Germline V gene data show CDR1 as SGHTA and CDR2 as FQGTGA. The CDR3 extends over 17 amino acids.

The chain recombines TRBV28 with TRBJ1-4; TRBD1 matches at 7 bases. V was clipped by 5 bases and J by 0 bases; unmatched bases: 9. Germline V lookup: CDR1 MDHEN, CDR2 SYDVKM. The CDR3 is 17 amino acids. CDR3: CASSPRQGVATNEKLFF. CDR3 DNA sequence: TGTGCCAGCAGTCCCCGACAGGGAGTTGCAACTAATGAAAAACTGTTTTTT.

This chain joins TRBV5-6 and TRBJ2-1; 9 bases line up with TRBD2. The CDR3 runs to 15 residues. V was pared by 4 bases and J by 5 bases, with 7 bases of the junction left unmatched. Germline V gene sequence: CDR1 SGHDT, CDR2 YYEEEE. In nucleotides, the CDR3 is TGTGCCAGCAGCGGAACGGGACTAGCTGACAATGAGCAGTTCTTC. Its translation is CASSGTGLADNEQFF.

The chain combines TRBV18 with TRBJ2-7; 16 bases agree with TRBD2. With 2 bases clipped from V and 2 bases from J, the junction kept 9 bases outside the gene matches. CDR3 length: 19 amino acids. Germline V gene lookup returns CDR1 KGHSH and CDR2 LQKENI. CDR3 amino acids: CASSPSTPGTSGRAYEQYF. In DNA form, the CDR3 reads TGTGCCAGCTCACCATCCACGCCCGGGACTAGCGGGAGGGCCTACGAGCAGTACTTC.

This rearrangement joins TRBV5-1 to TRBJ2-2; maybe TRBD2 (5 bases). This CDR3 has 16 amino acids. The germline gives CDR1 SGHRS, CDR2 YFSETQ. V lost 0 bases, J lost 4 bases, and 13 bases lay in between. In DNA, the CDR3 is TGCGCCAGCAGCTTGGGCTTGCAGGCGGGCACCGGGGAGCTGTTTTTT. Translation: CASSLGLQAGTGELFF.

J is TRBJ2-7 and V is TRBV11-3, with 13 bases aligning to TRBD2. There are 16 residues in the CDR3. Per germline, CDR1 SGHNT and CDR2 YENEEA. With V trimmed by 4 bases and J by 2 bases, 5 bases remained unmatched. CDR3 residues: CASSSGTSGTTYEQYF. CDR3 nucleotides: TGTGCCAGCAGCTCCGGGACTAGCGGGACGACCTACGAGCAGTACTTC.

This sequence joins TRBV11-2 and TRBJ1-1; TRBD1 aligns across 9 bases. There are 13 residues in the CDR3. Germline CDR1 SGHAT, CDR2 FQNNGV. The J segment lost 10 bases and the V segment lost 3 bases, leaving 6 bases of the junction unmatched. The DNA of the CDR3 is TGTGCCAGCAGCTTGGGACAGGGAGTCGGAGCTTTCTTT. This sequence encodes CASSLGQGVGAFF.

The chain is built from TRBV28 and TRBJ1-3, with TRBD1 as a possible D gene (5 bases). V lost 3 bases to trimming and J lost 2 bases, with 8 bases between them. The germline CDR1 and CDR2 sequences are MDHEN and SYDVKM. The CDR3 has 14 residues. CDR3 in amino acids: CASSFRGTGNTIYF. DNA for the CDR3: TGTGCCAGCAGTTTCCGGGGGACTGGAAACACCATATATTTT.

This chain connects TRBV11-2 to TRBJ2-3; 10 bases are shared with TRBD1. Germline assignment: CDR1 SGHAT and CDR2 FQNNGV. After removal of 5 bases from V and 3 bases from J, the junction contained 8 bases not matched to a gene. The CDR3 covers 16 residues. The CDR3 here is CASSLRQGAGTDTQYF. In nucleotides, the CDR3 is TGTGCCAGCAGCCTAAGACAGGGGGCTGGGACAGATACGCAGTATTTT. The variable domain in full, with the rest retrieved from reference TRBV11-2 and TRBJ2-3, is EAGVAQSPRYKIIEKRQSVAFWCNPISGHATLYWYQQILGQGPKLLIQFQNNGVVDDSQLPKDRFSAERLKGVDSTLKIQPAKLEDSAVYLCASSLRQGAGTDTQYFGPGTRLTVL.